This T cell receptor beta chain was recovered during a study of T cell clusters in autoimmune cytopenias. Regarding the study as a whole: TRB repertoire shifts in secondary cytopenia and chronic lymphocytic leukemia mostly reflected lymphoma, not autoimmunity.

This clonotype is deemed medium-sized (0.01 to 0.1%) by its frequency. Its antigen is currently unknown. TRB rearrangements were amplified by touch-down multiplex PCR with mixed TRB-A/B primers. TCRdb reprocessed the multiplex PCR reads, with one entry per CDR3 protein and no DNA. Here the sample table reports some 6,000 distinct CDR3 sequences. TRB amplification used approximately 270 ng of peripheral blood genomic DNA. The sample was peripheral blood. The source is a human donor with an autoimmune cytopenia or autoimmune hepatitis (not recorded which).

CDR3 amino acids: CASRDRGPISYEQYF. The chain joins TRBV6-2 or TRBV6-3 to TRBJ2-7; the TCRdb D gene call, TRBD1, has no DNA to confirm it. The CDR3 spans 15 residues. Germline CDR1 MNHEY, CDR2 SVGEGT.